This T cell receptor (beta chain) emerged from a study of CXCR3-negative and CXCR3-positive naive CD8 T cells. The study's findings and limits: No difference in surface CD5 was seen between naive subsets, and TCR strength was inferred from TRB CDR3 properties. Naive cells with CXCR3 showed TRB CDR3s that were more hydrophobic than those in CXCR3-negative naive cells.

All TRB cDNA libraries came from 5' RACE performed with UMI labels. TCRdb reanalyzed the 5' RACE reads and collapses them to one entry per CDR3 protein, without DNA. The repertoire table contains fewer than 6,500 distinct CDR3 sequences. CDR3 length equals 14 residues. Per germline, CDR1 MGHRA and CDR2 YSYEKL. To note about this clonotype: Its antigen is not known.

The TCR was taken from a human donor in good health. Some clones in this sample may be carry-over from other donors' samples. V and J are TRBV4-1 and TRBJ2-7. The sequencing input was naive CXCR3+ CD8+ T cells from blood. The subset is: CD45RO-CCR7+CD27+CD95- naive CD8+ T cells expressing CXCR3 (TNR3+). CDR3 loop: CTSSQEIGGYEQYF.